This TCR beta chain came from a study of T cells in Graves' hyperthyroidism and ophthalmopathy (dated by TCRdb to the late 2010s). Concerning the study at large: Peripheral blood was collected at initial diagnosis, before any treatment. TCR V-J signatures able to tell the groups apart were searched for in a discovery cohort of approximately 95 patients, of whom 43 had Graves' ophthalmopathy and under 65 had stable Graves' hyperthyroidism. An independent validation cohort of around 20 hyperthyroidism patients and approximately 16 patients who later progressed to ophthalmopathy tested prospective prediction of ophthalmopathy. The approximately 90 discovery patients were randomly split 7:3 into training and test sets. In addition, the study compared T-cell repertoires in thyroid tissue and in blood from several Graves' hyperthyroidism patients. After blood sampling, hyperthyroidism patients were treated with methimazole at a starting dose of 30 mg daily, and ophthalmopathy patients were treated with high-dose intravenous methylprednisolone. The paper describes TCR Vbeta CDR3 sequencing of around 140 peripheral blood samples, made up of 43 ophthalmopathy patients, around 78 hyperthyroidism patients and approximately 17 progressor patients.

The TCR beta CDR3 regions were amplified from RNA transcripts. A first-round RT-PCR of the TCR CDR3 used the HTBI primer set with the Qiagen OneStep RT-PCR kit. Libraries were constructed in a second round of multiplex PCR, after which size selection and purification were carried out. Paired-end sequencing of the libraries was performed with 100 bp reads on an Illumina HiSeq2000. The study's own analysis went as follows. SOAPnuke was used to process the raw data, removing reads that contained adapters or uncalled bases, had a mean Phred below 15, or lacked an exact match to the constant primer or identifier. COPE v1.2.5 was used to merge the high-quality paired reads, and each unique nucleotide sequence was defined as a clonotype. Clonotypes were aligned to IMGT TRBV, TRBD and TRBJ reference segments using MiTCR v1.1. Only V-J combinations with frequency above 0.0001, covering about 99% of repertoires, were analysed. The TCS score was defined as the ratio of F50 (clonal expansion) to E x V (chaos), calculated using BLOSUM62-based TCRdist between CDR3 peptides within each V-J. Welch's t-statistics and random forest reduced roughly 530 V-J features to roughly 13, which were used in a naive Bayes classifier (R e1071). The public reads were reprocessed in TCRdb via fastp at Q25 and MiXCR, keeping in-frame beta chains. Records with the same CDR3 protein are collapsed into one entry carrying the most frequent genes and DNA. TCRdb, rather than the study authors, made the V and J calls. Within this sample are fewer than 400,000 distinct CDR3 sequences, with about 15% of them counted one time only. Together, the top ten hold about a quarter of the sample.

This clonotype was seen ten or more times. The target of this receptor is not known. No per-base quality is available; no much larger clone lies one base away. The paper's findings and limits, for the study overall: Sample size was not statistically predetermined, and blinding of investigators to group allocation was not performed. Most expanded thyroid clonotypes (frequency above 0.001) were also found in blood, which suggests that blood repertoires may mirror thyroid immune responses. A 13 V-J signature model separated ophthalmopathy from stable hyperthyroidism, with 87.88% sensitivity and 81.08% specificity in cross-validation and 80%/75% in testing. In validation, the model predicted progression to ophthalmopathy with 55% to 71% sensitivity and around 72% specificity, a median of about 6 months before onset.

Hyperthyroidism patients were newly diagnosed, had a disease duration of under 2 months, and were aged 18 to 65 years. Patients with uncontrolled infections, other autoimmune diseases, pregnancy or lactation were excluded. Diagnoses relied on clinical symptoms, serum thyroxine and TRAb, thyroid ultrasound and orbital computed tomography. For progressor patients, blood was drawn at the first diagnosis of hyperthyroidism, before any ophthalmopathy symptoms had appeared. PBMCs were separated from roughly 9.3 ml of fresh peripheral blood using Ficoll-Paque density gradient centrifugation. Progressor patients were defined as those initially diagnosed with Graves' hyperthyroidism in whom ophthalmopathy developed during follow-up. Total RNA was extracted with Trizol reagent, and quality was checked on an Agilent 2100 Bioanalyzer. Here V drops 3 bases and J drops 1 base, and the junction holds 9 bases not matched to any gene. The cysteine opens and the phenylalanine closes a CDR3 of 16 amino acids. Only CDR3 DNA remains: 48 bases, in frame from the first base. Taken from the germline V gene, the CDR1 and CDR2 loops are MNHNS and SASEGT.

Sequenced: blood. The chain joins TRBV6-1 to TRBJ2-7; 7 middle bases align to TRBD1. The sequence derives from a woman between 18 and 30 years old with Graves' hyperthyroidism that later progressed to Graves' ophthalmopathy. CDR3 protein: CASSDSGQFGSYEQYF. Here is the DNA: TGTGCCAGCAGTGATTCGGGACAGTTTGGGTCCTACGAGCAGTACTTC.